This T cell receptor beta chain was profiled in a study of T cell clones after liver transplantation. Study-wide background: Graft-donor-reactive sequences were compared with third-party-reactive TCRbeta sequences from pre-transplant mixed lymphocyte reactions.

This clone has just a few counts. Produced via immunoSEQ multiplex PCR; TCRdb's table is partial and in-frame only. Of approximately 22,000 clones detected, 90% to 95% appear once; the ten largest clones hold 20% to 25%. CDR3 length equals 12 residues. Trimming took 3 bases from V and 4 from J, leaving 6 bases between them. Germline V gene lookup returns CDR1 SGHDN and CDR2 FVKESK. Here the sequenced sample was CD8+ T cells from blood, taken approximately 26 months after liver transplant. The genes are TRBV14 and TRBJ2-5; D is ambiguous. The TCR sequence derives from a human patient who received a liver transplant. The graft donor may have given rise to some T cells. The CDR3 DNA is TGTGCCAGCAGCCAGCGGCGAGAGACCCAGTACTTC. It encodes CASSQRRETQYF.